The sequence of this T cell receptor beta chain was determined in a study of CXCR3-negative and CXCR3-positive naive CD8 T cells. Study-wide context: The study obtained roughly 140 million TRB reads, about 1.5 +/- 0.3 million per library. The study, taken as a whole, reports: The TRBV-TRBJ usage of naive CXCR3-negative and CXCR3-positive cells was similar, but that of memory cells differed.

In terms of frequency, this clonotype is medium-sized. Antigen unknown. CD45RO-CCR7+CD27+CD95- marked naive CD8+ T cells. This CDR3 comprises 14 residues. Germline lookup yields CDR1 MGHRA and CDR2 YSYEKL. Preparation of TRB cDNA libraries relied on 5' RACE carrying UMI labels. From its re-call of the 5' RACE reads, TCRdb lists each CDR3 protein once, without DNA. Its table lists over 8,000 distinct CDR3 sequences. This receptor was identified in a human donor in good health. Some clones in this sample may be carry-over from other donors' samples. The chain combines TRBV4-1 with TRBJ2-7. Sequenced sample: naive CXCR3- CD8+ T cells from blood. This sample's subset: CD45RO-CCR7+CD27+CD95- naive CD8+ T cells lacking CXCR3 (TNR3-). CDR3 sequence: CASSQVSFDYEQYF.